This TCR beta chain was recorded in a study of blood T cell repertoires in COVID-19. About the study: From the United States, Italy and Spain came samples of acute and convalescent COVID-19. From T cells, B-cell-depleted T cells, or PBMCs came the material, which was cDNA or gDNA.

V was clipped by 5 bases and J by 7 bases, with 12 bases between them. The CDR3 is made up of 14 amino acids. Germline V gene data show CDR1 as LNHDA and CDR2 as SQIVND (reference sequence). Assay used: immunoSEQ multiplex PCR; TCRdb lists only in-frame clones, some missing. The sample records roughly 200,000 clones, 65% to 90% being singletons. Sequenced material: peripheral blood. The chain uses TRBV19 and TRBJ1-6; perhaps TRBD1 as D (6 bases). This TCR was recovered from a man aged 80 or over with acute or convalescent COVID-19. The CDR3 is CASSPGAGNSPLHF. The CDR3, as DNA: TGTGCCAGTAGTCCAGGGGCCGGGAATTCACCCCTCCACTTT.